This TCR beta chain was observed in a study of post-analysis software for immune sequencing data. In the study overall: Relapsing-remitting, secondary progressive and progressive-relapsing multiple sclerosis were all included among the disease courses. Study findings and constraints: Normalized Chao1 diversity was significantly reduced in patients versus controls. Among five TRBV segments more frequent in patients than controls were TRBV5-6, TRBV5-1 and TRBV20-1. Analysis by F measure revealed that same-batch samples clustered strongly together.

The authors incorporated unique molecular identifiers into the TCR beta cDNA libraries. T cells numbering roughly 0.9 to 11 million gave rise to a few hundred thousand cDNA molecules. A single record per CDR3 protein comes from TCRdb applying MiXCR to the PCR reads. The sample lists approximately 460,000 distinct CDR3 sequences; less than 45% were seen once. To note about this clonotype: Its antigen is undetermined.

This CDR3 comprises 13 residues. In germline, CDR1 is SGHRS, CDR2 YFSETQ. Trimming pared 5 bases from V and 4 bases from J, leaving 12 bases between. Sequences were obtained from blood. This clonotype was sampled from a girl aged 10-17 years with multiple sclerosis. The chain couples TRBV5-1 to TRBJ1-2; D is possibly TRBD1 (5 bases). CDR3 bases: TGCGCCAGCAGACTAGGGGATCGCTATGGCTACACCTTC. It codes for CASRLGDRYGYTF.